This TCR beta chain was sequenced for a study of T-cell reconstitution after alpha-beta-depleted transplantation in children. Broader study findings: Newly produced T cells mostly accounted for T-cell counts and diversity one year post-transplant.

Preparation of the TCRbeta library used unique molecular identifiers. TCRdb analysed the PCR reads with MiXCR anew, one entry per CDR3 protein. This table has around 190,000 distinct CDR3 sequences, about 7% appearing once. At least ten counts were recorded for this clonotype. No antigen is known for it. The receptor was derived from a boy younger than 10 with acute lymphoblastic leukemia, due to receive a stem cell transplant. The sample here was PBMCs, taken before TCRalphabeta/CD19-depleted stem cell transplant.

Here the CDR3 DNA reads TGTGCCAGCAGCTTACAGGGCTTATCTGAAGCTTTCTTT. This encodes CASSLQGLSEAFF. The chain combines TRBV7-9 with TRBJ1-1; D might be TRBD1 (5 bases). The CDR3 loop spans 13 amino acids. Germline V gives CDR1 SEHNR, CDR2 FQNEAQ (reference sequence). V lost 2 bases and J 6 bases, leaving 10 bases between the germline ends.